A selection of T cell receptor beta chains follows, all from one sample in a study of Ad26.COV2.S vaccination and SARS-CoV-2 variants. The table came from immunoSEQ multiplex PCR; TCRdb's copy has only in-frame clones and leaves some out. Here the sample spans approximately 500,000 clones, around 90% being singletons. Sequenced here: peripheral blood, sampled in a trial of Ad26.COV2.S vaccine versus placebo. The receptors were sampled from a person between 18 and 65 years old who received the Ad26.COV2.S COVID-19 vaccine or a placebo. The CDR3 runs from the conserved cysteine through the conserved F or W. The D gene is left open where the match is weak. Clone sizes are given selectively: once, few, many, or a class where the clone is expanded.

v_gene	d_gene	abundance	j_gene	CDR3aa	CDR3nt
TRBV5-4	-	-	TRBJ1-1	CASSVRQGASEAFF	TGTGCCAGCAGCGTACGTCAAGGGGCCTCAGAAGCTTTCTTT
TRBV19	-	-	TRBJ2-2	CASSRIPTNTGELFF	TGTGCCAGTAGTAGGATCCCAACGAACACCGGGGAGCTGTTTTTT
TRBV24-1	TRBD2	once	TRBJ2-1	CATAPAGGPVMNEQFF	TGTGCCACCGCCCCAGCGGGAGGGCCTGTGATGAATGAGCAGTTCTTC
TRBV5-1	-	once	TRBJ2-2	CASSRGTEYTGELFF	TGCGCCAGCAGCCGCGGGACAGAGTACACCGGGGAGCTGTTTTTT
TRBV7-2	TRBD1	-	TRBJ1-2	CASRRDRGLVDGYTF	TGTGCCAGCAGACGGGACAGGGGGCTTGTCGATGGCTACACCTTC
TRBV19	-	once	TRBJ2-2	CASRLQGSSGELFF	TGTGCCAGCCGACTACAGGGTTCTAGCGGGGAGCTGTTTTTT
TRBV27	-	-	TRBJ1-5	CASSLAGWGSQPQHF	TGTGCCAGCAGTTTGGCAGGGTGGGGCAGTCAGCCCCAGCATTTT
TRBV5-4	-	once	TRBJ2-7	CASSPAGASSYEQYF	TGTGCCAGCAGTCCCGCAGGTGCGAGCTCCTACGAGCAGTACTTC
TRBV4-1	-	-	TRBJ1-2	CASSRVHRANGYTF	TGCGCCAGCAGCCGGGTCCACCGGGCGAATGGCTACACCTTC
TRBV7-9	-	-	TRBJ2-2	CASSFTMGLGFHGELFF	TGTGCCAGCAGCTTTACCATGGGGTTGGGTTTCCATGGGGAGCTGTTTTTT
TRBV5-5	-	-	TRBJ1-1	CASSLSPGKPEAFF	TGTGCCAGCAGCTTGTCTCCGGGTAAACCTGAAGCTTTCTTT
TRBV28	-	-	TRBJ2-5	CASSDQTGIGETQYF	TGTGCCAGCAGTGACCAAACAGGGATCGGCGAGACCCAGTACTTC
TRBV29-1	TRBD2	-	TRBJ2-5	CSVRSGSQPQETQYF	TGCAGCGTTCGTAGCGGGAGCCAGCCCCAAGAGACCCAGTACTTC
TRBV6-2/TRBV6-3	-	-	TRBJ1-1	CASSYQILGTEAFF	TGTGCCAGCAGTTACCAAATTTTGGGTACTGAAGCTTTCTTT
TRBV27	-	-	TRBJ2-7	CASSLSPRGSYEQYF	TGTGCCAGCAGTTTATCCCCCCGGGGTTCCTACGAGCAGTACTTC
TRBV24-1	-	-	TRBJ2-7	CATSEATGIEQYF	TGTGCCACCAGTGAGGCCACAGGGATCGAGCAGTACTTC
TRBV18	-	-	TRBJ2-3	CASSPFSTDTQYF	TGTGCCAGCTCTCCTTTTAGCACAGATACGCAGTATTTT
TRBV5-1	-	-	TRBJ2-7	CASSLGGGQNEQYF	TGCGCCAGCAGCTTGGGTGGGGGTCAAAACGAGCAGTACTTC
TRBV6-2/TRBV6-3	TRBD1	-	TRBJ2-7	CASSRPTGSSYEQYF	TGTGCCAGCAGCCGCCCGACAGGGAGCTCCTACGAGCAGTACTTC
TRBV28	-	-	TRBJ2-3	CASSRGGRNPSTDTQYF	TGTGCCAGCAGTAGAGGCGGGCGCAACCCTAGCACAGATACGCAGTATTTT
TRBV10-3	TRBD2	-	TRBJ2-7	CATRRGDEQYF	TGTGCCACCAGGCGGGGGGACGAGCAGTACTTC
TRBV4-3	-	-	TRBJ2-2	CASSLKLGGELFF	TGCGCCAGCAGCCTTAAGTTAGGGGGGGAGCTGTTTTTT
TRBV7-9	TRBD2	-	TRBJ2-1	CASSSGLAETNEQFF	TGTGCCAGCAGCTCAGGACTAGCGGAGACCAATGAGCAGTTCTTC
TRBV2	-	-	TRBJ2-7	CASSPDTRPSYEQYF	TGTGCCAGCAGTCCAGACACGAGACCCTCCTACGAGCAGTACTTC
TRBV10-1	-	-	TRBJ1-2	CASSESKGGCNGYTF	TGCGCCAGCAGTGAGTCGAAGGGGGGCTGTAATGGCTACACCTTC
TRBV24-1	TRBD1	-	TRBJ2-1	CATSPAGQDYNEQFF	TGTGCCACCAGTCCCGCGGGACAGGACTACAATGAGCAGTTCTTC
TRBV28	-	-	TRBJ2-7	CASSSGDYEQYF	TGTGCCAGCAGTTCTGGGGACTACGAGCAGTACTTC
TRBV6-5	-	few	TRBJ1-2	CASSFSGSYGYTF	TGTGCCAGCAGTTTTTCAGGTTCCTATGGCTACACCTTC
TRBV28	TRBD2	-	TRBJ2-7	CASSPNLGLAGTYEQYF	TGTGCCAGCAGTCCCAATCTCGGACTAGCGGGTACATACGAGCAGTACTTC
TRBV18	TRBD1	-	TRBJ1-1	CASSTGTGANTEAFF	TGTGCCAGCTCAACCGGGACAGGGGCGAACACTGAAGCTTTCTTT
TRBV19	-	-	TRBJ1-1	CASSGVGSTEAFF	TGTGCCAGTAGTGGGGTAGGGAGCACTGAAGCTTTCTTT
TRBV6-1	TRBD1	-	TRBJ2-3	CASSSQGASQYF	TGTGCCAGCAGCTCACAGGGGGCCTCGCAGTATTTT
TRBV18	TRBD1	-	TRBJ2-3	CASSPYRGTSDTQYF	TGTGCCAGCTCACCCTACAGGGGTACCTCAGATACGCAGTATTTT
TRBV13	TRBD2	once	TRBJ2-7	CASIQAGGPHEQYF	TGTGCCAGCATTCAAGCGGGAGGGCCCCACGAGCAGTACTTC
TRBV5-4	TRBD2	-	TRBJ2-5	CASSLKAGGIGTQYF	TGTGCCAGCAGCCTGAAAGCGGGAGGGATCGGGACCCAGTACTTC
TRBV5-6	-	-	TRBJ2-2	CASTPPGVAGTGELFF	TGTGCCAGCACCCCCCCCGGGGTAGCTGGCACCGGGGAGCTGTTTTTT
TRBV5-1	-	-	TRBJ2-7	CASSVTRPKGEQYF	TGCGCCAGCAGTGTTACTAGACCCAAGGGCGAGCAGTACTTC
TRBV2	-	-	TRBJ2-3	CASSEDNTVTDTQYF	TGTGCCAGCAGTGAAGACAACACCGTCACAGATACGCAGTATTTT
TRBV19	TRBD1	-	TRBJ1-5	CASSPFLGQGAKQPQHF	TGTGCCAGTAGTCCATTTTTGGGACAGGGGGCGAAGCAGCCCCAGCATTTT
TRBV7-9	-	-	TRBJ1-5	CASSPDSLNQPQHF	TGTGCCAGCAGCCCAGACAGCCTCAATCAGCCCCAGCATTTT
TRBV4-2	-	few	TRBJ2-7	CASSRETTSYEQYF	TGTGCCAGCAGCCGGGAAACAACCTCCTACGAGCAGTACTTC
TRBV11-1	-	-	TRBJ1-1	CASSLGPGAEAFF	TGTGCCAGCAGCCTCGGACCTGGCGCTGAAGCTTTCTTT
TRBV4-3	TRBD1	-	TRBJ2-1	CASSQGTGRDEQFF	TGCGCCAGCAGCCAAGGGACAGGTCGGGATGAGCAGTTCTTC